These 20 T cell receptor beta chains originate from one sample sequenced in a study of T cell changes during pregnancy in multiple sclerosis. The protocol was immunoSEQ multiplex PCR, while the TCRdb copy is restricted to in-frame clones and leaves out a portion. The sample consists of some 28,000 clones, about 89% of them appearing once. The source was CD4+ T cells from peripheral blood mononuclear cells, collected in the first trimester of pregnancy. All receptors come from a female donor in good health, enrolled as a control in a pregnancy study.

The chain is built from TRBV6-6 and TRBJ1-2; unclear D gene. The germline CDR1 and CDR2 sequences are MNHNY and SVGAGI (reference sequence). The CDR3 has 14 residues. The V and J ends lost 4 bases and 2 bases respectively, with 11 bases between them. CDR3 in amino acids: CASSSREGNYGYTF. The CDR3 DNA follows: TGTGCCAGCAGTTCGAGGGAGGGAAACTATGGCTACACCTTC.

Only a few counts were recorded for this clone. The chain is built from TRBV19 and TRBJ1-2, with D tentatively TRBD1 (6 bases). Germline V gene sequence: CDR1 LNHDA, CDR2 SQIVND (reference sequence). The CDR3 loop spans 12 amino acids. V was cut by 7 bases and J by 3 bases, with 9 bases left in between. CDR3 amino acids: CASKKGDYGYTF. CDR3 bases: TGTGCCAGTAAAAAGGGGGACTATGGCTACACCTTC.

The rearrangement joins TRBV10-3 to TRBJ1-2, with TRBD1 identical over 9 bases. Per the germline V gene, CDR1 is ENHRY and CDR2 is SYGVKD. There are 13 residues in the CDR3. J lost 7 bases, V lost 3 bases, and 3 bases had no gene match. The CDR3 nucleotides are TGTGCCATCAGTGAAACAGGGGGCTTTGGCTACACCTTC. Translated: CAISETGGFGYTF.

This CDR3 reads CASLAGAPTEAFF. CDR3 nucleotides: TGTGCCAGCCTCGCGGGGGCGCCCACTGAAGCTTTCTTT. The chain uses TRBV28 and TRBJ1-1, with a tentative D call TRBD1 (6 bases). This CDR3 contains 13 residues. Trimming shortened V by 8 bases and J by 4 bases, and 14 bases separated the two germline ends. CDR1 and CDR2 (germline): MDHEN, SYDVKM. The variable domain in full, completed from reference TRBV28 and TRBJ1-1, reads DVKVTQSSRYLVKRTGEKVFLECVQDMDHENMFWYRQDPGLGLRLIYFSYDVKMKEKGDIPEGYSVSREKKERFSLILESASTNQTSMYLCASLAGAPTEAFFGQGTRLTVV.

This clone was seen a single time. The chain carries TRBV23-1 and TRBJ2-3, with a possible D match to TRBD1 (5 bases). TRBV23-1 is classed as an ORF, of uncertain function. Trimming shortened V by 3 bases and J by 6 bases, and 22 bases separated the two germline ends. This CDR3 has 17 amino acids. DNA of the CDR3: TGCGCCAGCAGTCACTACGTAGGGGTACCTAGGTGGGATACGCAGTATTTT. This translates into CASSHYVGVPRWDTQYF.

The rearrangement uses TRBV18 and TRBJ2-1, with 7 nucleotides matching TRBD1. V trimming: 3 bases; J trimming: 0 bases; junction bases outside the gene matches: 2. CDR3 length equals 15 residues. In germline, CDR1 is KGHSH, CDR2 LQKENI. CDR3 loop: CASSPTGSSYNEQFF. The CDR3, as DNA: TGTGCCAGCTCACCGACAGGGAGCTCCTACAATGAGCAGTTCTTC.

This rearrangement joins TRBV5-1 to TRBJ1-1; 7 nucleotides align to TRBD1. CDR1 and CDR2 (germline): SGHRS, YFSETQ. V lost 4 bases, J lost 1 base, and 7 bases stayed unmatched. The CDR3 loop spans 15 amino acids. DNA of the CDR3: TGCGCCAGCAGCCCCACCGGGACAGCGAACACTGAAGCTTTCTTT. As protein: CASSPTGTANTEAFF.

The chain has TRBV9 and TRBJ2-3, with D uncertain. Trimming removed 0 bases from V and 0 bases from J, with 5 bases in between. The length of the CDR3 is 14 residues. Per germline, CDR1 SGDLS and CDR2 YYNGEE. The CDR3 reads CASSVATSTDTQYF. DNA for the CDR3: TGTGCCAGCAGCGTAGCAACAAGCACAGATACGCAGTATTTT.

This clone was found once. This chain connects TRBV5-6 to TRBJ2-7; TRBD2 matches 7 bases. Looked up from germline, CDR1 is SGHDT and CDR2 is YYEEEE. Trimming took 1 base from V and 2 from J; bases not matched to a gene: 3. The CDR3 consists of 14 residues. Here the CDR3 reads CASSLRAGTYEQYF. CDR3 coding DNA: TGTGCCAGCAGCTTGCGAGCGGGGACCTACGAGCAGTACTTC.

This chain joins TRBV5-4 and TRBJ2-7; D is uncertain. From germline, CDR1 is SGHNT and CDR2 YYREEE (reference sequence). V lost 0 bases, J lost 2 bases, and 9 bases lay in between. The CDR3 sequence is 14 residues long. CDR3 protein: CASSLDRPTYEQYF. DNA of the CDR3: TGTGCCAGCAGCTTGGACAGACCTACCTACGAGCAGTACTTC.

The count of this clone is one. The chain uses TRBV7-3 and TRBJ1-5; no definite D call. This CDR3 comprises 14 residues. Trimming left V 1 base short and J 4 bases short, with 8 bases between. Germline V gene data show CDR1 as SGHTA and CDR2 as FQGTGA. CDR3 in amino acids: CASSLSGGNQPQHF. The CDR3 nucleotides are TGTGCCAGCAGCTTAAGCGGAGGAAATCAGCCCCAGCATTTT. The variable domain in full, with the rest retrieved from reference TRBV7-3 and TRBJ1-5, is GAGVSQTPSNKVTEKGKYVELRCDPISGHTALYWYRQSLGQGPEFLIYFQGTGAADDSGLPNDRFFAVRPEGSVSTLKIQRTERGDSAVYLCASSLSGGNQPQHFGDGTRLSIL.

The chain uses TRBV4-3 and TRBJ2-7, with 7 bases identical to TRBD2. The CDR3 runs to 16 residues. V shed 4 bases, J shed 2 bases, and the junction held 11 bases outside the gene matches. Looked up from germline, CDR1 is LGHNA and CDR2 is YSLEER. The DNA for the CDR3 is TGCGCCAGCAGCCCAACCTCGGGACTACCGACCTACGAGCAGTACTTC. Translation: CASSPTSGLPTYEQYF.

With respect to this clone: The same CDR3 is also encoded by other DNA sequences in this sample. CDR3 sequence reads: CASSARGTDTQYF. In DNA, the CDR3 is TGTGCCAGCAGCGCCAGGGGAACAGATACGCAGTATTTT. This sequence joins TRBV5-6 and TRBJ2-3; D perhaps matches TRBD1 (6 bases). The CDR3 has 13 amino acids. Germline V lookup: CDR1 SGHDT, CDR2 YYEEEE. V lost 4 bases and J 3 bases, leaving 9 bases between the germline ends.

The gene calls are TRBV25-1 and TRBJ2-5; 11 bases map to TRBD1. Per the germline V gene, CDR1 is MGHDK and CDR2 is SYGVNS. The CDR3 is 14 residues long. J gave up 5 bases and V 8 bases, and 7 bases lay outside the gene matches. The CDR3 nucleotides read TGTGCCAGCTTAGCGGGACAGGGGGTCGAGACCCAGTACTTC. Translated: CASLAGQGVETQYF.

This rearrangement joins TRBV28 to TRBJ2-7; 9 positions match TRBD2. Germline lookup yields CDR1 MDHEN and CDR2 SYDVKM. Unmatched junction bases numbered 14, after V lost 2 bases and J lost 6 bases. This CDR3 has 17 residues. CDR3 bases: TGTGCCAGCAGTTTACCTCTACGGGCGGGAGGGAGTGGCGAGCAGTACTTC. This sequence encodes CASSLPLRAGGSGEQYF. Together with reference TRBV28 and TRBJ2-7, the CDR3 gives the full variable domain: DVKVTQSSRYLVKRTGEKVFLECVQDMDHENMFWYRQDPGLGLRLIYFSYDVKMKEKGDIPEGYSVSREKKERFSLILESASTNQTSMYLCASSLPLRAGGSGEQYFGPGTRLTVT.

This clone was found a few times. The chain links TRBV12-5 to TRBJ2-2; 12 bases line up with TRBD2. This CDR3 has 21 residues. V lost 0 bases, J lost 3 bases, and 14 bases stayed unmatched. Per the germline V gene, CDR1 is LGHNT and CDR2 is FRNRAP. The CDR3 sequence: CASGLVKLGLAGKGDTGELFF. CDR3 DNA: TGTGCTAGTGGTTTGGTAAAGCTTGGACTAGCGGGAAAAGGAGACACCGGGGAGCTGTTTTTT.

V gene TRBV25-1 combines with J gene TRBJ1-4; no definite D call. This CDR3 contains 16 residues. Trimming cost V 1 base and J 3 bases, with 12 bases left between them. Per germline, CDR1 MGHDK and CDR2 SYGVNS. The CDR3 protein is CASSEFTENPNEKLFF. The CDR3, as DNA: TGTGCCAGCAGTGAATTCACAGAGAACCCTAATGAAAAACTGTTTTTT.

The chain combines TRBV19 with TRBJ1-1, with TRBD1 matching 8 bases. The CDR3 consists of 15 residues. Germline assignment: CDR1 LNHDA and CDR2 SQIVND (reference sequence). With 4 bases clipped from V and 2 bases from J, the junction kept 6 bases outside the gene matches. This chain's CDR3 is CASSTSDRGNTEAFF. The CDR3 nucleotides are TGTGCCAGTAGTACTTCCGACAGGGGAAACACTGAAGCTTTCTTT. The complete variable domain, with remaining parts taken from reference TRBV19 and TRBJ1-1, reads DGGITQSPKYLFRKEGQNVTLSCEQNLNHDAMYWYRQDPGQGLRLIYYSQIVNDFQKGDIAEGYSVSREKKESFPLTVTSAQKNPTAFYLCASSTSDRGNTEAFFGQGTRLTVV.

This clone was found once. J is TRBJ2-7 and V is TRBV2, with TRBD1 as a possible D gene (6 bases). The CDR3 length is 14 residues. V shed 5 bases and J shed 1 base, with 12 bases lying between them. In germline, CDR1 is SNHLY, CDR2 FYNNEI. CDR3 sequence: CASSNQGKSYEQYF. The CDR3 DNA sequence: TGTGCCAGCAGTAACCAGGGGAAATCCTACGAGCAGTACTTC.

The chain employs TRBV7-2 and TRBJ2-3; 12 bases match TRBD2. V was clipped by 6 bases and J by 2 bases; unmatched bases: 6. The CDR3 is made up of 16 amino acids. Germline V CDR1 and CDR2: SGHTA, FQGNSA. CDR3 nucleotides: TGTGCCAGCAGGCTAACTAGCGGGGGGCTCACAGATACGCAGTATTTT. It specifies CASRLTSGGLTDTQYF. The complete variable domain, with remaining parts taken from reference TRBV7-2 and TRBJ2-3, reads GAGVSQSPSNKVTEKGKDVELRCDPISGHTALYWYRQSLGQGLEFLIYFQGNSAPDKSGLPSDRFSAERTGGSVSTLTIQRTQQEDSAVYLCASRLTSGGLTDTQYFGPGTRLTVL.